This T cell receptor beta chain emerged from a study of cytomegalovirus exposure and HLA in healthy donors. PCR used 60 Vbeta primers and 13 Jbeta primers. Profiling relied on immunoSEQ multiplex PCR, and the TCRdb table lists in-frame clones only, not all of them. Of approximately 82,000 clones in the sample, roughly 80% were seen once. CDR1 and CDR2 (germline): SNHLY, FYNNEI. The V and J ends lost 7 bases and 4 bases, in that order; junction bases with no gene match: 4. The CDR3 contains 14 residues. Sequences were obtained from PBMCs. The clonotype comes from a woman aged 45-60 years in good health and CMV-seropositive. V and J are TRBV2 and TRBJ2-3; TRBD1 aligns across 11 bases. Here the CDR3 reads CASIPGQGADTQYF. The DNA of the CDR3 is TGTGCCAGCATACCGGGACAGGGGGCAGATACGCAGTATTTT.